Described below is a single T cell receptor beta chain sequence and its context. Study processing details: Reference gene primer amplification in the assay estimated nucleated cell counts. Method: immunoSEQ multiplex PCR; TCRdb's copy keeps in-frame clones and lacks some. The V and J calls and the clone size are those of that table, but D and trimming were determined from the DNA. The sample consists of 150,000 or so clones, roughly 80% of them appearing once. The sample originates from a study of blood T cell repertoires in COVID-19. Overall study: Spain, Italy and the United States supplied samples that represented acute and convalescent COVID-19. PBMCs, B-cell-depleted T cells, or T cells were the source of the cDNA or gDNA that made up the material.

Looked up from germline, CDR1 is SGHTA and CDR2 is FQGTGA. The CDR3 runs to 15 residues. V lost 1 base and J 5 bases, leaving 11 bases between the germline ends. Sequencing was performed on peripheral blood. This TCR came from a woman aged 45-65 years with active or convalescent COVID-19. This chain connects TRBV7-3 to TRBJ2-2; D may be TRBD2 (5 bases). This CDR3 is CASSLNSRGTGELFF. The CDR3 DNA follows: TGTGCCAGCAGCTTAAACAGTCGGGGTACCGGGGAGCTGTTTTTT.